The source of this TCR beta chain is a study of blood T cell repertoires in COVID-19. Participants were aged roughly 18 to 100 years from about two dozen US areas. In the original workflow: It was from reference gene primer amplification that nucleated cell counts were estimated. Clones were read by immunoSEQ multiplex PCR, and TCRdb kept only the in-frame ones, dropping some. D and trimming come from the DNA, and the V and J calls and clone size come from that table. The sample has 250,000 to 300,000 clones; approximately 80% are singletons. CDR1 and CDR2 (germline): ENHRY, SYGVKD. With V trimmed by 6 bases and J by 2 bases, 6 bases remained unmatched. There are 15 residues in the CDR3.

The sequencing input was PBMCs or T cells enriched from blood (not recorded which). This sequence was found in a man aged 35-49 years who had been exposed to COVID-19. The gene calls are TRBV10-3 and TRBJ1-3; 8 bases fit TRBD1. The CDR3 is CAISPGTGPGNTIYF. CDR3 nucleotides: TGTGCCATCAGCCCGGGGACAGGCCCTGGAAACACCATATATTTT.